The 23 T cell receptor beta chains in this list originate from one sample, sequenced in a study of cytomegalovirus exposure and HLA in healthy donors. Libraries were prepared by immunoSEQ multiplex PCR; TCRdb keeps only in-frame clonotypes and omits some of them. Of 80,000 to 90,000 clones in the sample, approximately 96% are singletons; the top ten hold over 0.7%. Sequencing was done on a sample of PBMCs. The source is a young man in good health and CMV-seronegative.

This rearrangement joins TRBV4-1 to TRBJ2-7, with D perhaps TRBD1 (7 bases). CDR3 length equals 16 residues. CDR1 and CDR2 from the germline V gene are MGHRA and YSYEKL. Trimming stripped 3 bases from V and 6 bases from J, with 21 bases between. CDR3 amino acids: CASSHWLAGPGGEQYF. The CDR3 DNA reads as TGCGCCAGCAGCCACTGGCTGGCGGGACCAGGGGGCGAGCAGTACTTC.

The V gene is TRBV4-1, the J gene TRBJ2-5; 12 nucleotides match TRBD2. CDR3 length: 18 residues. CDR1 is MGHRA, CDR2 YSYEKL, per germline. V dropped 1 base and J dropped 0; count of bases not matched to a gene: 6. The CDR3 region has the DNA TGCGCCAGCAGCCAAGTGCTAGCGGGAGGGGGGTACCAAGAGACCCAGTACTTC. This encodes CASSQVLAGGGYQETQYF.

V gene TRBV5-6 combines with J gene TRBJ2-1, with 9 bases aligning to TRBD1. CDR1 SGHDT and CDR2 YYEEEE come from the germline V gene. This CDR3 comprises 15 residues. Losses at the gene ends were 3 bases for V and 0 bases for J; bases not matched to a gene: 1. For the CDR3, the DNA is TGTGCCAGCAGCTCGGGACAGGGCTCCTACAATGAGCAGTTCTTC. Its protein is CASSSGQGSYNEQFF.

The V gene is TRBV28, the J gene TRBJ1-5; TRBD1 is a possible D gene (5 bases). V lost 6 bases and J 6 bases, leaving 15 bases between the germline ends. This CDR3 comprises 14 residues. Germline V gene sequence: CDR1 MDHEN, CDR2 SYDVKM. DNA for the CDR3: TGTGCCAGCAGACGGGACTCGGGGACTCAGCCCCAGCATTTT. Its protein is CASRRDSGTQPQHF.

The chain recombines TRBV10-1 with TRBJ2-1; 7 bases agree with TRBD1. The CDR3 consists of 16 residues. Germline loops: CDR1 WNHNN, CDR2 SYGVQD (reference sequence). With 5 bases clipped from V and 5 bases from J, the junction kept 12 bases outside the gene matches. The CDR3 region is CASSPFGLTGNNEQFF. DNA for the CDR3: TGCGCCAGCAGTCCCTTCGGACTGACAGGGAACAATGAGCAGTTCTTC.

The chain carries TRBV30 and TRBJ2-2; D not certain. The CDR3 has 16 residues. V was pared by 2 bases and J by 0 bases, with 13 bases between. The germline CDR1 and CDR2 sequences are GTSNPN and SVGIG (reference sequence). CDR3 sequence (DNA): TGTGCCTGGAGTCTTGATTCGACAACGAACACCGGGGAGCTGTTTTTT. Protein product: CAWSLDSTTNTGELFF.

The rearrangement joins TRBV5-1 to TRBJ2-2, with unresolved D. This CDR3 region has 13 residues. Germline lookup yields CDR1 SGHRS and CDR2 YFSETQ. Trimming shortened V by 0 bases and J by 6 bases, and 6 bases separated the two germline ends. The CDR3 protein is CASSLDGSGELFF. The CDR3, as DNA: TGCGCCAGCAGCTTGGACGGGTCCGGGGAGCTGTTTTTT.

DNA of the CDR3: TGTGCCAGCAAAGACCACCGGACGGGAAATGAAAAACTGTTTTTT. Translated, it gives CASKDHRTGNEKLFF. This chain connects TRBV7-2 to TRBJ1-4; D uncertain. This CDR3 has 15 residues. V was trimmed by 7 bases and J by 5 bases, leaving 17 bases between them. Germline V lookup: CDR1 SGHTA, CDR2 FQGNSA.

The V gene is TRBV7-6, the J gene TRBJ2-5; maybe TRBD2 (6 bases). CDR1 is SGHVS, CDR2 FNYEAQ, per germline. The CDR3 spans 16 residues. Trimming pared 4 bases from V and 0 bases from J, leaving 15 bases between. The CDR3 sequence: CASSSGDSYYQETQYF. The DNA of the CDR3 is TGTGCCAGCAGCTCTGGGGACTCCTATTACCAAGAGACCCAGTACTTC.

This sequence joins TRBV9 and TRBJ1-3; TRBD1 matches at 10 bases. From germline, CDR1 is SGDLS and CDR2 YYNGEE. This CDR3 is built from 15 residues. V trimming: 3 bases; J trimming: 0 bases; junction bases outside the gene matches: 0. The chain's CDR3 is CASSGQGASGNTIYF. DNA for the CDR3: TGTGCCAGCAGCGGACAGGGGGCCTCTGGAAACACCATATATTTT.

The chain links TRBV5-6 to TRBJ2-2; possibly TRBD2 for D (5 bases). The V gene lost 0 bases and the J gene lost 5 bases, with 11 bases spanning the gap. The CDR3 consists of 15 residues. Looked up from germline, CDR1 is SGHDT and CDR2 is YYEEEE. The CDR3 protein is CASSLGPGGTGELFF. CDR3 sequence (DNA): TGTGCCAGCAGCTTGGGACCCGGCGGGACCGGGGAGCTGTTTTTT.

The gene calls are TRBV7-2 and TRBJ1-5, with D uncertain. The germline CDR1 and CDR2 sequences are SGHTA and FQGNSA. The CDR3 totals 12 residues. The V end was cut by 5 bases, the J end by 7 bases, with 9 bases between. The CDR3, as DNA: TGTGCCAGCAGCGAATCACTGCAGCCCCAGCATTTT. Amino acid sequence: CASSESLQPQHF.

V and J are TRBV7-6 and TRBJ2-2, with a tentative D call TRBD2 (5 bases). The CDR3 loop spans 13 amino acids. Germline CDR1 SGHVS, CDR2 FNYEAQ. V was clipped by 1 base and J by 8 bases, with 8 bases between them. The CDR3 loop reads CASSLGRGGELFF. The CDR3 bases are TGTGCCAGCAGCTTAGGTCGGGGTGGGGAGCTGTTTTTT.

The chain joins TRBV7-9 to TRBJ1-4; D remains unclear. Germline values: CDR1 SEHNR, CDR2 FQNEAQ (reference sequence). Deletions cut 0 bases from V and 7 bases from J, with 15 bases between. The CDR3 extends over 16 amino acids. The CDR3 sequence is CASSLALLYYGEKLFF. The CDR3 DNA sequence: TGTGCCAGCAGCTTAGCCCTCCTCTATTACGGTGAAAAACTGTTTTTT. Using reference TRBV7-9 and TRBJ1-4 for the parts outside the CDR3, the full variable domain is DTGVSQNPRHKITKRGQNVTFRCDPISEHNRLYWYRQTLGQGPEFLTYFQNEAQLEKSRLLSDRFSAERPKGSFSTLEIQRTEQGDSAMYLCASSLALLYYGEKLFFGSGTQLSVL.

The chain couples TRBV7-2 to TRBJ1-1; TRBD1 might be the D (6 bases). The germline V gene encodes CDR1 SGHTA and CDR2 FQGNSA. The CDR3 runs 15 residues. Trimming removed 8 bases at V and 2 bases at J, with 18 bases between. CDR3 sequence reads: CASVLQGSGNTEAFF. DNA of the CDR3: TGTGCCAGCGTACTTCAGGGGTCGGGAAACACTGAAGCTTTCTTT. Looking up the rest from reference TRBV7-2 and TRBJ1-1 gives the full variable domain: GAGVSQSPSNKVTEKGKDVELRCDPISGHTALYWYRQSLGQGLEFLIYFQGNSAPDKSGLPSDRFSAERTGGSVSTLTIQRTQQEDSAVYLCASVLQGSGNTEAFFGQGTRLTVV.

The chain joins TRBV4-3 to TRBJ2-7; perhaps TRBD2 as D (5 bases). CDR1 and CDR2 (germline): LGHNA, YSLEER. This CDR3 contains 13 residues. The germline V and J ends were trimmed by 2 bases and 3 bases, with 8 bases remaining between them. CDR3 residues: CASSQPSSYEQYV. CDR3 nucleotide sequence: TGCGCCAGCAGCCAACCTAGCAGCTACGAGCAGTACGTC.

In its sample, this clone was seen once. This chain joins TRBV30 and TRBJ2-7; D remains unclear. Trimming cost V 5 bases and J 0 bases, with 5 bases left between them. The CDR3 has 11 residues. The germline CDR1 and CDR2 sequences are GTSNPN and SVGIG (reference sequence). The CDR3 sequence: CAWEDSYEQYF. The DNA of the CDR3 is TGTGCCTGGGAGGACTCCTACGAGCAGTACTTC.

The chain combines TRBV4-2 with TRBJ2-7; D is possibly TRBD2 (6 bases). CDR3 length equals 15 residues. Trimming removed 3 bases at V and 3 bases at J, with 15 bases between. Germline V gene data show CDR1 as LGHNA and CDR2 as YNFKEQ. Here the CDR3 reads CASSQPERTNYEQYF. Here the CDR3 DNA reads TGTGCCAGCAGCCAGCCCGAGCGGACTAACTACGAGCAGTACTTC.

The chain joins TRBV28 to TRBJ2-7; no clear D gene. CDR3 length: 13 amino acids. CDR1 is MDHEN, CDR2 SYDVKM, per germline. Deletions cut 2 bases from V and 4 bases from J, with 9 bases between. This CDR3 is CASSLPTRYEQYF. The CDR3 DNA reads as TGTGCCAGCAGTTTACCGACACGGTACGAGCAGTACTTC.

The chain is built from TRBV30 and TRBJ2-1; 10 nucleotides match TRBD2. Germline CDR1 and CDR2: GTSNPN and SVGIG (reference sequence). After removal of 8 bases from V and 7 bases from J, the junction contained 11 bases not matched to a gene. The CDR3 runs 14 residues. The CDR3 loop reads CAGGLAGEWNEQFF. DNA for the CDR3: TGTGCCGGAGGGCTAGCGGGAGAGTGGAATGAGCAGTTCTTC.

The chain is built from TRBV5-6 and TRBJ2-1; 8 bases agree with TRBD2. J gave up 8 bases and V 2 bases, and 9 bases lay outside the gene matches. Per the germline V gene, CDR1 is SGHDT and CDR2 is YYEEEE. This CDR3 has 15 residues. Here the CDR3 DNA reads TGTGCCAGCAGCTTTGGACTAGCCCGCTCGGATGAGCAGTTCTTC. Its protein is CASSFGLARSDEQFF.

In this sample, this clone turned up once. This chain connects TRBV11-3 to TRBJ2-5; 7 bases line up with TRBD1. Trimming took 4 bases from V and 4 from J; bases not matched to a gene: 0. The germline V gene has CDR1 SGHNT and CDR2 YENEEA. The CDR3 is 12 residues long. CDR3 sequence: CASSYRGETQYF. The CDR3 nucleotides read TGTGCCAGCAGCTACAGGGGAGAGACCCAGTACTTC.

J is TRBJ1-2 and V is TRBV9, with D tentatively TRBD1 (5 bases). CDR3 length: 11 amino acids. V lost 6 bases and J 6 bases, leaving 9 bases between the germline ends. The V gene's germline CDR1 is SGDLS and CDR2 YYNGEE. Written as DNA, the CDR3 is TGTGCCAGCATGAGCAGGGATGGCTACACCTTC. Protein sequence: CASMSRDGYTF.